These 26 T cell receptor beta chains share one sample of origin, sequenced in a study of T-cell reconstitution after alpha-beta-depleted transplantation in children. Unique molecular identifiers were built into the TCRbeta library. TCRdb reanalysed the PCR reads using MiXCR and keeps one entry per CDR3 protein. Here the sample spans around 600,000 distinct CDR3 sequences, roughly 23% being singletons. The sequenced sample was PBMCs, mostly from graft donor cells, obtained 360 days after TCRalphabeta/CD19-depleted stem cell transplant. These receptors were collected from a boy younger than two who had a stem cell transplant for acute myeloid leukemia, so the T cells may come from the graft donor.

The chain combines TRBV5-6 with TRBJ2-3; D is undetermined. This CDR3 contains 17 residues. With 0 bases removed from V and 0 bases from J, the gap between germline ends came to 14 bases. Germline loops: CDR1 SGHDT, CDR2 YYEEEE. The DNA of the CDR3 is TGTGCCAGCAGCTTGGATCATCCCGTATTGAGCACAGATACGCAGTATTTT. Residues: CASSLDHPVLSTDTQYF. The full variable domain, in which reference TRBV5-6 and TRBJ2-3 provide the parts outside the CDR3, is DAGVTQSPTHLIKTRGQQVTLRCSPKSGHDTVSWYQQALGQGPQFIFQYYEEEERQRGNFPDRFSGHQFPNYSSELNVNALLLGDSALYLCASSLDHPVLSTDTQYFGPGTRLTVL.

This rearrangement joins TRBV12-3 or TRBV12-4 to TRBJ1-1; 7 bases line up with TRBD1. This CDR3 is 15 amino acids long. The J segment lost 1 base and the V segment lost 6 bases, leaving 8 bases of the junction unmatched. In DNA, the CDR3 is TGTGCCAGCAGGGACAACGGACAGGAGAACACTGAAGCTTTCTTT. As protein: CASRDNGQENTEAFF.

This chain links TRBV7-2 with TRBJ1-2, with D tentatively TRBD1 (6 bases). V gave up 0 bases and J gave up 4 bases, with 18 bases separating them. This CDR3 has 17 residues. The V gene's germline CDR1 is SGHTA and CDR2 FQGNSA. The CDR3: CASSLAPTGTIGYGYTF. CDR3 nucleotides: TGTGCCAGCAGCTTAGCGCCCACAGGGACCATTGGCTATGGCTACACCTTC.

This clonotype was counted a few times. The rearrangement uses TRBV12-3 or TRBV12-4 and TRBJ2-2, with D tentatively TRBD1 (6 bases). The V gene lost 5 bases and the J gene lost 5 bases, with 12 bases spanning the gap. This CDR3 region has 14 residues. The CDR3 bases are TGTGCCAGCAGTGCCGGGACACCAACCGGGGAGCTGTTTTTT. Encoded protein: CASSAGTPTGELFF.

This chain connects TRBV13 to TRBJ2-5; D unresolved. The length of the CDR3 is 15 residues. Per the germline V gene, CDR1 is PRHDT and CDR2 is FYEKMQ (reference sequence). The germline V and J ends were trimmed by 2 bases and 0 bases, with 10 bases remaining between them. The CDR3 loop is CASSLRTPHQETQYF. CDR3 in DNA: TGTGCCAGCAGCTTACGCACGCCACACCAAGAGACCCAGTACTTC. Based on the CDR3 plus reference TRBV13 and TRBJ2-5, the full variable domain is AAGVIQSPRHLIKEKRETATLKCYPIPRHDTVYWYQQGPGQDPQFLISFYEKMQSDKGSIPDRFSAQQFSDYHSELNMSSLELGDSALYFCASSLRTPHQETQYFGPGTRLLVL.

This clonotype was picked up many times. The chain is built from TRBV20-1 and TRBJ2-5, with 7 bases that match TRBD2. V lost 5 bases, J lost 2 bases, and 8 bases stayed unmatched. The CDR3 has 14 residues. Germline-derived CDR1 and CDR2 are DFQATT and SNEGSKA (reference sequence). The CDR3 bases are TGCAGTGCTCAACGCCCGGGGGGACAAGAGACCCAGTACTTC. Its protein product is CSAQRPGGQETQYF.

The table lists this clonotype with many counts. The rearrangement uses TRBV13 and TRBJ2-1, with D uncertain. CDR3 length equals 13 residues. Germline V gene data show CDR1 as PRHDT and CDR2 as FYEKMQ (reference sequence). V was cut by 3 bases and J by 2 bases, with 5 bases left in between. As DNA, the CDR3 is TGTGCCAGCAGCTTGGTTACCTACAATGAGCAGTTCTTC. This encodes CASSLVTYNEQFF.

This clonotype showed up many times. The rearrangement links TRBV27 to TRBJ2-2, with TRBD2 identical over 8 bases. This CDR3 spans 15 amino acids. CDR1 is MNHEY and CDR2 is SMNVEV in the germline V gene (reference sequence). Unmatched junction bases numbered 2, after V lost 3 bases and J lost 2 bases. CDR3: CASSFGGANTGELFF. The CDR3 nucleotides read TGTGCCAGCAGTTTCGGGGGGGCCAACACCGGGGAGCTGTTTTTT.

This clonotype was observed a handful of times. V gene TRBV12-3 or TRBV12-4 combines with J gene TRBJ1-2, with D possibly being TRBD1 (5 bases). V shed 7 bases and J shed 4 bases, with 16 bases lying between them. CDR3 length equals 14 residues. The CDR3 spells CASTGAGYGYGYTF. CDR3 in DNA: TGTGCCAGCACCGGGGCGGGGTACGGCTATGGCTACACCTTC.

About this clonotype itself: The final CDR3 position lacks the conserved phenylalanine or tryptophan, pointing to a likely read error. The V call is TRBV12-3 or TRBV12-4, the J call TRBJ2-3; a possible D gene is TRBD2 (5 bases). The CDR3 is made up of 17 amino acids. The V end was cut by 2 bases, the J end by 3 bases, with 18 bases between. CDR3 nucleotide sequence: TGTGCCAGCAGTTTACTCCACCCCCAACTAGTAACAGATACGCAGTATTGT. It specifies CASSLLHPQLVTDTQYC.

The chain employs TRBV20-1 and TRBJ1-5; 7 nucleotides match TRBD1. The CDR3 has 14 amino acids. Germline assignment: CDR1 DFQATT and CDR2 SNEGSKA (reference sequence). Losses at the gene ends were 6 bases for V and 2 bases for J; bases not matched to a gene: 7. CDR3 bases: TGCAGTGCCGACAGACAGGGACGCAATCAGCCCCAGCATTTT. Protein: CSADRQGRNQPQHF.

The V gene is TRBV29-1, the J gene TRBJ1-1, with D unresolved. Germline lookup yields CDR1 SQVTM and CDR2 ANQGSEA. The CDR3 runs to 13 residues. The V and J ends lost 4 bases and 3 bases respectively, with 12 bases between them. This CDR3 reads CSVGPPGYTEAFF. Here the CDR3 DNA reads TGCAGCGTTGGACCCCCCGGCTACACTGAAGCTTTCTTT. Together with reference TRBV29-1 and TRBJ1-1, the CDR3 gives the full variable domain: SAVISQKPSRDICQRGTSLTIQCQVDSQVTMMFWYRQQPGQSLTLIATANQGSEATYESGFVIDKFPISRPNLTFSTLTVSNMSPEDSSIYLCSVGPPGYTEAFFGQGTRLTVV.

This clonotype was seen only a few times. The chain uses TRBV7-2 and TRBJ2-2, with TRBD1 as a possible D gene (6 bases). From germline, CDR1 is SGHTA and CDR2 FQGNSA. CDR3 length: 15 amino acids. Between the trimmed V and J ends, which lost 5 bases and 4 bases, there was a span of 14 bases. The CDR3 DNA follows: TGTGCCAGCAGCCTACAGACAGGAAGCACCGGGGAGCTGTTTTTT. Amino acids: CASSLQTGSTGELFF.

The V and J genes are TRBV15 and TRBJ2-4; D is possibly TRBD2 (5 bases). V dropped 0 bases and J dropped 0 bases, with 15 bases sitting between them. The germline V gene encodes CDR1 LNHNV and CDR2 YYDKDF (reference sequence). The length of the CDR3 is 18 residues. The CDR3 region is CATSRDLGGPLAKNIQYF. The CDR3 DNA reads as TGTGCCACCAGCAGAGATTTGGGCGGGCCTCTAGCCAAAAACATTCAGTACTTC.

The chain carries TRBV12-3 or TRBV12-4 and TRBJ2-1, with D unclear. V was cut by 1 base and J by 0 bases, with 16 bases left in between. This CDR3 region has 18 residues. CDR3 region: CASSLVGPEGFSYNEQFF. The CDR3 DNA is TGTGCCAGCAGTTTAGTCGGCCCGGAAGGGTTCTCCTACAATGAGCAGTTCTTC.

V gene TRBV28 combines with J gene TRBJ2-7; TRBD1 matches 7 bases. The CDR3 extends over 14 amino acids. In germline, CDR1 is MDHEN, CDR2 SYDVKM. The trim removed 4 bases at V and 3 bases at J, leaving 6 bases unmatched. The CDR3 is CASSSRTGLYEQYV. CDR3 sequence (DNA): TGTGCCAGCAGTTCTCGGACAGGCCTCTACGAGCAGTACGTC.

The genes are TRBV27 and TRBJ2-1; unclear D gene. The CDR3 is 15 amino acids. V lost 2 bases and J lost 4, with 12 bases in between. The germline V gene has CDR1 MNHEY and CDR2 SMNVEV (reference sequence). CDR3 loop: CASSLAELRYNEQFF. The CDR3 DNA reads TGTGCCAGCAGTTTAGCCGAGTTAAGATACAATGAGCAGTTCTTC.

There are a few counts of this clonotype. The CDR3 protein is CASSTYTGTHYEQYV. Written as DNA, the CDR3 is TGTGCCAGCAGTACATATACCGGGACTCACTACGAGCAGTACGTC. The rearrangement links TRBV6-1 to TRBJ2-7; possibly TRBD2 for D (6 bases). The CDR3 spans 15 residues. V shed 5 bases and J shed 3 bases, with 17 bases lying between them. Germline-derived CDR1 and CDR2 are MNHNS and SASEGT.

This clonotype was detected ten times or more. The chain has TRBV12-3 or TRBV12-4 and TRBJ2-1, with unresolved D. The CDR3 runs 16 residues. Between the trimmed V and J ends, which lost 6 bases and 1 base, there was a span of 16 bases. The CDR3: CASRVMFRRSYNEQFF. CDR3 DNA sequence: TGTGCCAGCAGGGTGATGTTCCGCCGGTCCTACAATGAGCAGTTCTTC.

In its sample, this clonotype was seen a few times. The rearrangement uses TRBV2 and TRBJ1-2; the match to TRBD1 covers 7 bases. The V gene's germline CDR1 is SNHLY and CDR2 FYNNEI. The CDR3 spans 13 residues. With 6 bases clipped from V and 7 bases from J, the junction kept 8 bases outside the gene matches. CDR3: CASRATGVGGYTF. DNA of the CDR3: TGTGCCAGCAGAGCAACAGGGGTTGGTGGCTACACCTTC.

The chain links TRBV20-1 to TRBJ1-6, with a tentative D call TRBD1 (6 bases). Trimming removed 5 bases at V and 5 bases at J, with 13 bases between. CDR1 DFQATT and CDR2 SNEGSKA come from the germline V gene (reference sequence). The CDR3 is 14 residues long. DNA of the CDR3: TGCAGTGCTGTACAGGGAGGGCATAATTCACCCCTCCACTTT. It specifies CSAVQGGHNSPLHF.

The CDR3 loop is CASSQDLLAGGLRSNEQFF. The CDR3 DNA follows: TGTGCCAGCAGCCAAGATCTCCTAGCGGGGGGGCTTCGTTCGAATGAGCAGTTCTTC. V is TRBV4-2 and J is TRBJ2-1; 12 nucleotides match TRBD2. Germline assignment: CDR1 LGHNA and CDR2 YNFKEQ. With V trimmed by 0 bases and J by 7 bases, 13 bases remained unmatched. This CDR3 comprises 19 residues.

This clonotype was detected ten times or more. CDR3 residues: CATTQQELGALVTEAFF. DNA for the CDR3: TGTGCCACCACACAACAGGAGCTGGGGGCGTTGGTCACTGAAGCTTTCTTT. This chain connects TRBV15 to TRBJ1-1; tentatively, D is TRBD1 (6 bases). V was shortened by 7 bases and J by 4 bases, with 25 bases between the two germline ends. This CDR3 is 17 amino acids long. Germline CDR1 LNHNV, CDR2 YYDKDF (reference sequence).

The V and J genes are TRBV4-1 and TRBJ2-7; the D gene could be TRBD1 or TRBD2 (5 bases each). The CDR3 length is 13 residues. Looked up from germline, CDR1 is MGHRA and CDR2 is YSYEKL. The V end was cut by 1 base, the J end by 7 bases, with 11 bases between. CDR3 sequence reads: CASSQVGAGEQYV. Here the CDR3 DNA reads TGCGCCAGCAGCCAAGTCGGGGCCGGGGAGCAGTACGTC.

The sample holds many counts of this clonotype. The V gene is TRBV27, the J gene TRBJ2-3; weak D call: TRBD1 (5 bases). The CDR3 extends over 13 amino acids. Germline V gives CDR1 MNHEY, CDR2 SMNVEV (reference sequence). V was trimmed by 1 base and J by 4 bases, leaving 6 bases between them. CDR3 sequence: CASSLWGADTQYF. The DNA for the CDR3 is TGTGCCAGCAGTTTATGGGGCGCAGATACGCAGTATTTT.

In this sample, this clonotype turned up many times. The chain couples TRBV29-1 to TRBJ2-1; D uncertain. V was shortened by 6 bases and J by 6 bases, with 15 bases between the two germline ends. Germline lookup yields CDR1 SQVTM and CDR2 ANQGSEA. There are 13 residues in the CDR3. This CDR3 reads CSVVAYGPNEQFF. The DNA for the CDR3 is TGCAGCGTCGTCGCTTATGGGCCCAATGAGCAGTTCTTC.